One and the same sample provided the 7 T cell receptor beta chains below, sequenced in a study of shared clonotypes between healthy human individuals. Sequencing used immunoSEQ multiplex PCR; TCRdb keeps in-frame clones, though not all of them. The sample lists some 1,900,000 clones, roughly 95% occurring once. Naivety among CD8 cells was defined by CD45RO negativity and positive CCR7 selection, thereby excluding terminally differentiated effector memory CD45RA+ cells. Sequences were obtained from naive CD8+ T cells sorted from blood. All receptors derive from a man between 18 and 35 years old in good health.

V and J are TRBV7-9 and TRBJ1-4; no clear D. This CDR3 spans 17 amino acids. Germline assignment: CDR1 SEHNR and CDR2 FQNEAQ (reference sequence). The V end lost 2 bases, the J end lost 4 bases, and 17 bases lay between the germline ends. The CDR3 region has the DNA TGTGCCAGCAGCTTATTGGGTGCGCGGGCCGGTAATGAAAAACTGTTTTTT. This translates into CASSLLGARAGNEKLFF. Full variable domain (outside the CDR3, taken from reference TRBV7-9 and TRBJ1-4): DTGVSQNPRHKITKRGQNVTFRCDPISEHNRLYWYRQTLGQGPEFLTYFQNEAQLEKSRLLSDRFSAERPKGSFSTLEIQRTEQGDSAMYLCASSLLGARAGNEKLFFGSGTQLSVL.

The rearrangement joins TRBV2 to TRBJ2-7; D gene unclear. Germline V gene lookup returns CDR1 SNHLY and CDR2 FYNNEI. V was trimmed by 8 bases and J by 6 bases, leaving 17 bases between them. The CDR3 has 13 amino acids. The CDR3 DNA reads as TGTGCCAGCCTTATCTCGGCACCCTTCGAGCAGTACTTC. It yields the protein CASLISAPFEQYF.

The chain recombines TRBV4-1 with TRBJ2-7, with D perhaps matching TRBD2 (5 bases). V lost 1 base and J 1 base, leaving 11 bases between the germline ends. The CDR3 runs 15 residues. Germline V gene sequence: CDR1 MGHRA, CDR2 YSYEKL. CDR3 coding DNA: TGCGCCAGCAGCCAAGCTAGTTGGGAGTCCTACGAGCAGTACTTC. Encoded protein: CASSQASWESYEQYF.

Turning to this clone: Other nucleotide sequences in the sample specify the same CDR3. The V gene is TRBV9, the J gene TRBJ2-5; D unresolved. The CDR3 runs 12 residues. V dropped 3 bases and J dropped 5 bases, with 8 bases sitting between them. The V gene's germline CDR1 is SGDLS and CDR2 YYNGEE. CDR3 DNA sequence: TGTGCCAGCAGCGGGGGTGAGGAGACCCAGTACTTC. Translated, it gives CASSGGEETQYF.

The genes are TRBV4-3 and TRBJ2-7; D possibly matches TRBD1 or TRBD2 (5 bases each). V gave up 3 bases and J gave up 5 bases, with 23 bases separating them. The CDR3 has 17 amino acids. CDR1 and CDR2 from the germline V gene are LGHNA and YSLEER. Here the CDR3 reads CASSHSRDPHTPNEQYF. The CDR3 nucleotides are TGCGCCAGCAGCCACTCCCGGGACCCACATACACCTAACGAGCAGTACTTC.

The chain carries TRBV28 and TRBJ1-5; a weak D match, TRBD1 (6 bases). V was shortened by 3 bases and J by 7 bases, with 13 bases between the two germline ends. This CDR3 has 14 amino acids. Germline values: CDR1 MDHEN, CDR2 SYDVKM. This CDR3 is CASSFEGEGQPQHF. CDR3 sequence (DNA): TGTGCCAGCAGTTTTGAGGGGGAAGGGCAGCCCCAGCATTTT.

CDR3 protein: CASSLFGGSEAFF. Here the CDR3 DNA reads TGTGCCAGCAGTTTATTCGGGGGCTCTGAAGCTTTCTTT. The chain links TRBV27 to TRBJ1-1; D is perhaps TRBD1 (6 bases). The CDR3 contains 13 residues. Trimming shortened V by 1 base and J by 6 bases, and 9 bases separated the two germline ends. Germline V gives CDR1 MNHEY, CDR2 SMNVEV (reference sequence).